Listed below are T cell receptor beta chains from one sample, sequenced in a study of response to subunit inactivated influenza vaccine. TCRdb reprocessed the RT-PCR reads with MiXCR, giving one entry per CDR3 protein. The table has more than 450,000 distinct CDR3 sequences, about 8% seen once. The material sequenced was PBMCs from blood, taken roughly 24 months after vaccination. These receptors came from a man in his fifties or sixties who received an inactivated influenza vaccine. CDR3s include the opening cysteine and the closing phenylalanine or tryptophan. A D gene is named only where the DNA matches it firmly. Clone size is shown for a subset of rows, as once, few, many or a class of expanded clone.

J gene,V gene,clone size,D gene,CDR3 protein,CDR3 DNA
TRBJ1-5,TRBV20-1,.,TRBD1,CSAPLPGGSNQPQHF,TGCAGTGCCCCATTGCCAGGGGGGAGCAATCAGCCCCAGCATTTT
TRBJ2-7,TRBV30,.,.,CAWSRGISYEQYF,TGTGCCTGGAGTAGGGGTATCAGCTACGAGCAGTACTTC
TRBJ2-7,TRBV9,many,.,CASSAGGGRGNEQYF,TGTGCCAGCAGCGCGGGGGGCGGGAGAGGGAACGAGCAGTACTTC
TRBJ2-6,TRBV5-1,.,TRBD1,CASSPDGTGNSGANVLTF,TGCGCCAGCAGCCCGGACGGGACAGGGAACTCTGGGGCCAACGTCCTGACTTTC
TRBJ2-2,TRBV5-5,few,TRBD2,CASSLRLTSGTPTGELFF,TGTGCCAGCAGCTTGCGGCTGACTAGCGGGACCCCCACCGGGGAGCTGTTTTTT
TRBJ1-5,TRBV5-1,many,.,CASSLTGSNQPQHF,TGCGCCAGCAGCTTGACAGGGAGCAATCAGCCCCAGCATTTT
TRBJ2-1,TRBV28,once,.,CASTGLGNSQFF,TGTGCCAGCACCGGTTTAGGGAACAGCCAGTTCTTC
TRBJ2-7,TRBV4-1,.,.,CASSPRRSNYEQYF,TGCGCCAGCAGCCCCCGGAGAAGTAACTACGAGCAGTACTTC
TRBJ2-4,TRBV5-1,.,TRBD1,CASSGDRVDIQYF,TGCGCCAGCAGCGGCGACAGGGTTGACATTCAGTACTTC
TRBJ2-2,TRBV9,few,.,CASSLSQYPGELFF,TGTGCCAGCAGCCTCTCCCAGTATCCCGGGGAGCTGTTTTTT
TRBJ1-1,TRBV30,.,.,CAWSESGRGAFF,TGTGCCTGGAGTGAGTCGGGGCGCGGAGCTTTCTTT
TRBJ1-5,TRBV6-5,few,.,CASSYPGSNQPQHF,TGTGCCAGCAGTTACCCAGGGAGCAATCAGCCCCAGCATTTT
TRBJ2-7,TRBV28,once,TRBD2,CASRTSGSHEQYF,TGTGCCAGCAGGACTAGCGGGAGCCACGAGCAGTACTTC
TRBJ2-7,TRBV20-1,.,TRBD1,CSARSPGQDSYEQYF,TGCAGTGCTAGATCACCGGGACAGGACTCCTACGAGCAGTACTTC
TRBJ2-1,TRBV18,.,.,CASSARGEQFF,TGTGCCAGCTCAGCTCGGGGAGAGCAGTTCTTC
TRBJ1-4,TRBV7-9,few,.,CASSLALSLDEKLFF,TGTGCCAGCAGCTTAGCCCTCAGCCTCGATGAAAAACTGTTTTTT
TRBJ2-7,TRBV7-2,.,.,CASSLVDGGAYEQYF,TGTGCCAGCAGCTTGGTGGACGGAGGGGCCTACGAGCAGTACTTC
TRBJ2-2,TRBV6-2/TRBV6-3,few,TRBD1,CASKGQANTGELFF,TGTGCCAGCAAAGGACAGGCCAACACCGGGGAGCTGTTTTTT
TRBJ2-1,TRBV20-1,many,.,CSARLTGQQEYNEQFF,TGCAGTGCTAGACTTACAGGCCAGCAGGAATACAATGAGCAGTTCTTC
TRBJ2-3,TRBV20-1,many,.,CSAPTRTDTQYF,TGCAGTGCCCCTACCCGCACAGATACGCAGTATTTT
TRBJ1-1,TRBV2,many,.,CASSRQVMNTEPFF,TGTGCCAGCAGCCGACAGGTAATGAACACTGAACCTTTCTTT
TRBJ2-7,TRBV6-2/TRBV6-3,many,.,CASRPGLGNYEQYF,TGTGCCAGCAGACCGGGACTGGGAAACTACGAGCAGTACTTC
TRBJ1-5,TRBV18,many,.,CASSPLQGINQPQHF,TGTGCCAGCTCACCACTTCAGGGAATAAATCAGCCCCAGCATTTT
TRBJ2-7,TRBV7-2,many,TRBD1,CASKKDRLSYEQYF,TGTGCCAGCAAAAAGGACAGGCTCTCCTACGAGCAGTACTTC
TRBJ1-6,TRBV12-3/TRBV12-4,many,.,CASSRAGGNSPLHF,TGTGCCAGCAGTCGGGCCGGCGGGAATTCACCCCTCCACTTT
TRBJ2-7,TRBV20-1,few,.,CSASGTGREGEQYF,TGCAGTGCTAGTGGGACGGGCAGGGAAGGAGAGCAGTACTTC
TRBJ2-3,TRBV25-1,many,.,CASSEGGAFTDTQYF,TGTGCCAGCAGTGAAGGGGGGGCGTTCACAGATACGCAGTATTTT
TRBJ1-5,TRBV12-3/TRBV12-4,many,TRBD1,CASSLGTVGQPQHF,TGTGCCAGCAGCCTTGGGACAGTCGGTCAGCCCCAGCATTTT
TRBJ2-3,TRBV29-1,.,.,CSVENHWGDTQYF,TGCAGCGTTGAAAACCATTGGGGAGATACGCAGTATTTT
TRBJ2-5,TRBV28,.,.,CASSLPTDSTYYPYQETQYF,TGTGCCAGCAGTTTACCTACAGATTCAACGTATTACCCGTACCAAGAGACCCAGTACTTC
TRBJ2-7,TRBV5-1,.,TRBD2,CASRRTSGFSSYEQYF,TGCGCCAGCAGGCGGACTAGCGGATTCAGCTCCTACGAGCAGTACTTC
TRBJ2-3,TRBV6-1,.,TRBD2,CASGLAGGGAGDTQYF,TGTGCCAGCGGATTAGCGGGGGGCGGGGCGGGAGATACGCAGTATTTT
TRBJ2-7,TRBV12-3/TRBV12-4,few,TRBD2,CASSFERESSYEQYF,TGTGCCAGCAGTTTCGAGCGGGAGAGCTCCTACGAGCAGTACTTC
TRBJ2-5,TRBV4-2,.,.,CASSQEGLVETQYF,TGTGCCAGCAGCCAAGAGGGCCTGGTAGAGACCCAGTACTTC
TRBJ1-5,TRBV10-3,many,.,CATTITADSNQPQHF,TGTGCCACAACTATCACGGCAGATAGCAATCAGCCCCAGCATTTT
TRBJ1-2,TRBV18,few,TRBD1,CASSRTGVGANYGYTF,TGTGCCAGCTCACGGACAGGGGTTGGAGCTAACTATGGCTACACCTTC
TRBJ2-1,TRBV12-3/TRBV12-4,.,.,CASSLVSSANNEQFF,TGTGCCAGCAGTTTGGTGTCTAGCGCAAACAATGAGCAGTTCTTC
TRBJ2-3,TRBV10-3,few,TRBD2,CAISDGAGEAYTQYF,TGTGCCATCAGTGACGGCGCGGGGGAAGCCTATACGCAGTATTTT
TRBJ1-1,TRBV2,few,.,CASSVEGYWAEAFF,TGTGCCAGCAGTGTGGAGGGGTATTGGGCTGAAGCTTTCTTT
TRBJ2-3,TRBV28,.,TRBD2,CASSLSLTSGMGTDTQYF,TGTGCCAGCAGTTTGAGCCTCACAAGCGGGATGGGCACAGATACGCAGTATTTT